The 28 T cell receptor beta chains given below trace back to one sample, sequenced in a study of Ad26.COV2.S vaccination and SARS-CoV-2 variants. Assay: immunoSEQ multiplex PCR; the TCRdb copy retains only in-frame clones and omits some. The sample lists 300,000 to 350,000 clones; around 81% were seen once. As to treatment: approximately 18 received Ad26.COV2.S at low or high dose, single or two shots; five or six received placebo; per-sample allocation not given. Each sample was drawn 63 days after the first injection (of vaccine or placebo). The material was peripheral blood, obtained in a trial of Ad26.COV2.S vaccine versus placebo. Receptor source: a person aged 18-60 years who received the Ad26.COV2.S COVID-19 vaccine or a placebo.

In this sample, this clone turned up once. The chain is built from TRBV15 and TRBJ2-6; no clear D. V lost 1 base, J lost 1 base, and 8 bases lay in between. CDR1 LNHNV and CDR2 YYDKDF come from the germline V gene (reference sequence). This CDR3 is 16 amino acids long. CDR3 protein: CATSRGGVSGANVLTF. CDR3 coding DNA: TGTGCCACCAGCAGAGGAGGTGTGTCTGGGGCCAACGTCCTGACTTTC.

The CDR3 DNA follows: TGCGCCAGCAGCCCGAACCCCTTTAGCGGGGGGTCCCACTACGAGCAGTACTTC. It encodes CASSPNPFSGGSHYEQYF. The chain combines TRBV5-1 with TRBJ2-7, with 10 bases matching TRBD2. The germline gives CDR1 SGHRS, CDR2 YFSETQ. The length of the CDR3 is 18 residues. The V and J ends lost 4 bases and 3 bases, in that order; junction bases with no gene match: 16.

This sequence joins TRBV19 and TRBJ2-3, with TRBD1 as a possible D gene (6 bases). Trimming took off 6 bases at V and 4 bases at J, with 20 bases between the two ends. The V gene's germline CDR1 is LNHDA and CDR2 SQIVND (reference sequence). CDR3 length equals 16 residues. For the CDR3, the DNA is TGTGCCAGTAGGGGGGTGGACAGTGGTTCGGCAGATACGCAGTATTTT. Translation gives CASRGVDSGSADTQYF.

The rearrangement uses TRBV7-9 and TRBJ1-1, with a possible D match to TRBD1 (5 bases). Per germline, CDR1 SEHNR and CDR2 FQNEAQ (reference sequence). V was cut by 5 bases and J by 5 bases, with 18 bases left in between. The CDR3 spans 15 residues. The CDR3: CASSPPGGGRTEAFF. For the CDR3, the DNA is TGTGCCAGCAGCCCACCCGGGGGGGGTCGGACTGAAGCTTTCTTT.

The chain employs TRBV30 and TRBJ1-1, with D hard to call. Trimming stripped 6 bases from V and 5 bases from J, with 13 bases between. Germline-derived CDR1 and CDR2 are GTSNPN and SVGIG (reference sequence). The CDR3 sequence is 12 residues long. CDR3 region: CACLVWRTEAFF. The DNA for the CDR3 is TGTGCCTGTTTAGTCTGGAGAACTGAAGCTTTCTTT.

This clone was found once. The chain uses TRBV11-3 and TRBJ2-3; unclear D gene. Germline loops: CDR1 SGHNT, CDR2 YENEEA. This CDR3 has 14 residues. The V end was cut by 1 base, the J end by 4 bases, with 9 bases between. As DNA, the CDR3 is TGTGCCAGCAGCTTAGCCCCCTCCCCAGATACGCAGTATTTT. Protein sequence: CASSLAPSPDTQYF.

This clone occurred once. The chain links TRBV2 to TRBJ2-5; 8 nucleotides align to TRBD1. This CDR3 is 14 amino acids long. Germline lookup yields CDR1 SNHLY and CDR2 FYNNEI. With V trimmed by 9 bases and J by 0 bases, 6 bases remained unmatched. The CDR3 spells CASTRDRNQETQYF. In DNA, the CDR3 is TGTGCCAGTACCCGGGACAGGAACCAAGAGACCCAGTACTTC.

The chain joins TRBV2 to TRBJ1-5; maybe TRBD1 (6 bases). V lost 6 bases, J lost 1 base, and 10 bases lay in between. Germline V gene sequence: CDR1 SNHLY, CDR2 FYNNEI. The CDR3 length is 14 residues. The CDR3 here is CASREGGSNQPQHF. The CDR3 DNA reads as TGTGCCAGCAGGGAGGGGGGAAGCAATCAGCCCCAGCATTTT.

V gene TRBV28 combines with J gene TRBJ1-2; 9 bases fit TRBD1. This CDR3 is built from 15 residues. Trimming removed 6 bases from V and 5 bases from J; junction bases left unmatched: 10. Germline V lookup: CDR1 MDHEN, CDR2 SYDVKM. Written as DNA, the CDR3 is TGTGCCAGCAGCAAGGGACAGGGATATAGGTATGGCTACACCTTC. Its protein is CASSKGQGYRYGYTF.

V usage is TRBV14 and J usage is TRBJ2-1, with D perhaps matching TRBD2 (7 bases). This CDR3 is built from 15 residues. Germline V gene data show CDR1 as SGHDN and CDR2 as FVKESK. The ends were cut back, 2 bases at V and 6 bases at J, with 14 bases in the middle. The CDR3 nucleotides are TGTGCCAGCAGCCAAAAGTGGGGGGGCCGCAATGAGCAGTTCTTC. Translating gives CASSQKWGGRNEQFF. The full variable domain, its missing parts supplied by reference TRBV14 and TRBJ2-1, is EAGVTQFPSHSVIEKGQTVTLRCDPISGHDNLYWYRRVMGKEIKFLLHFVKESKQDESGMPNNRFLAERTGGTYSTLKVQPAELEDSGVYFCASSQKWGGRNEQFFGPGTRLTVL.

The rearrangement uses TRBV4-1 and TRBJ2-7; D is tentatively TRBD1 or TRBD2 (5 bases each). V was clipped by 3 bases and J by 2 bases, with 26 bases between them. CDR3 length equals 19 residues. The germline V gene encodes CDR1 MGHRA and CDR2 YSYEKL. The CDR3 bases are TGCGCCAGCAGCCATGTGGGGACCCGGGGCCCCGGGGCTCCCTACGAGCAGTACTTC. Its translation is CASSHVGTRGPGAPYEQYF.

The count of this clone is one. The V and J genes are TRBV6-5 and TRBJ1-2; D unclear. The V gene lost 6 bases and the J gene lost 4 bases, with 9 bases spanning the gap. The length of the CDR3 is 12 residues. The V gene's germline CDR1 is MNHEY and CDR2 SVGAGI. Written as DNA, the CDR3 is TGTGCCAGCAGACCCTCCTCCTATGGCTACACCTTC. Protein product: CASRPSSYGYTF.

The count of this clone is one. CDR3 DNA sequence: TGCGCCAGCAGCTTCAGGGACAGGAACACTGAAGCTTTCTTT. Protein: CASSFRDRNTEAFF. The chain recombines TRBV5-1 with TRBJ1-1; 7 bases are a match to TRBD1. The CDR3 runs to 14 residues. Germline CDR1 reads SGHRS; CDR2 reads YFSETQ. With 2 bases clipped from V and 1 base from J, the junction kept 2 bases outside the gene matches.

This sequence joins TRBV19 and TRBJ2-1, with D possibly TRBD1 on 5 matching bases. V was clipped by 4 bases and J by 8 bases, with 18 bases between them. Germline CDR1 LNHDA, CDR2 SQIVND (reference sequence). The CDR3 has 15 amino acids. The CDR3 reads CASSTQAVFGYEQFF. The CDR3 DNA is TGTGCCAGTAGTACACAGGCGGTTTTTGGGTATGAGCAGTTCTTC.

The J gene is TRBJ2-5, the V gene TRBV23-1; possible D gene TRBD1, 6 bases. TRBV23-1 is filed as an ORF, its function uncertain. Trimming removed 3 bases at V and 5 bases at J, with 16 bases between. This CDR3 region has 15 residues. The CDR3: CASSHSIGGVETQYF. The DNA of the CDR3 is TGCGCCAGCAGTCATTCTATAGGGGGTGTGGAGACCCAGTACTTC.

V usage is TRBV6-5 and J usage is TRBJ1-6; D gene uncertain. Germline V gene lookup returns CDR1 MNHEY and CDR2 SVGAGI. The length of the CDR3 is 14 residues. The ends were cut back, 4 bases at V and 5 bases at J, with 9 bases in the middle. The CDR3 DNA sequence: TGTGCCAGCAGTTTGGACGGAGATAATTCACCCCTCCACTTT. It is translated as CASSLDGDNSPLHF.

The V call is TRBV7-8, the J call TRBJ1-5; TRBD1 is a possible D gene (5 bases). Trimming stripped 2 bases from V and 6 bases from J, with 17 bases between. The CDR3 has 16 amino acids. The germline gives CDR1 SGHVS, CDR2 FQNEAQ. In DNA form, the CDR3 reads TGTGCCAGCAGCTTAAGCCAGGGCTTGCCGGCTCAGCCCCAGCATTTT. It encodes CASSLSQGLPAQPQHF.

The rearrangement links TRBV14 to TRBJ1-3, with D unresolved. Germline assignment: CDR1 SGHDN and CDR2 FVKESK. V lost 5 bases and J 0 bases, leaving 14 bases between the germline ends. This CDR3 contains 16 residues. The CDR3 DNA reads TGTGCCAGCAGCTTACAAACAGCGTCCTCTGGAAACACCATATATTTT. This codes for CASSLQTASSGNTIYF.

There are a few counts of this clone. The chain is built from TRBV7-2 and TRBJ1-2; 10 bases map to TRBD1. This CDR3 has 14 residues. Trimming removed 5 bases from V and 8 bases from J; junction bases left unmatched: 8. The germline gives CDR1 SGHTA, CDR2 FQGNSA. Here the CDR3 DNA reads TGTGCCAGCAGCGCCTGGGACAGGGGAACCGGCTACACCTTC. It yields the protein CASSAWDRGTGYTF.

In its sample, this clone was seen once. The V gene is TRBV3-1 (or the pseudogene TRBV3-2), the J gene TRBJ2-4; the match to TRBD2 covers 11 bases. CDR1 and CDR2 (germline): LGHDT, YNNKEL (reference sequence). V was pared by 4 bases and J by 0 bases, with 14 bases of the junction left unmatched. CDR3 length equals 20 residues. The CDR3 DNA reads TGTGCCAGCAGCCCTCACCCGGGACTAGCGGAGTTTACAGCCAAAAACATTCAGTACTTC. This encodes CASSPHPGLAEFTAKNIQYF.

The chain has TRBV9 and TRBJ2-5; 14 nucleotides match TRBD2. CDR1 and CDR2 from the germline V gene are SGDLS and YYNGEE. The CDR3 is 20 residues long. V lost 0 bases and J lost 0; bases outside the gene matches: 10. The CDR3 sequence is CASSVATGTSGGPYQETQYF. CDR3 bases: TGTGCCAGCAGCGTAGCGACTGGGACTAGCGGGGGCCCGTACCAAGAGACCCAGTACTTC.

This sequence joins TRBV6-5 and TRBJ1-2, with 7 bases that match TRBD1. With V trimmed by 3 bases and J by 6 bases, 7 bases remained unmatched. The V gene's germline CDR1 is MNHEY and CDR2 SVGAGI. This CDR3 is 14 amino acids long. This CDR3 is CASSYSPTGNGYTF. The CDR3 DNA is TGTGCCAGCAGTTATTCCCCGACAGGGAATGGCTACACCTTC.

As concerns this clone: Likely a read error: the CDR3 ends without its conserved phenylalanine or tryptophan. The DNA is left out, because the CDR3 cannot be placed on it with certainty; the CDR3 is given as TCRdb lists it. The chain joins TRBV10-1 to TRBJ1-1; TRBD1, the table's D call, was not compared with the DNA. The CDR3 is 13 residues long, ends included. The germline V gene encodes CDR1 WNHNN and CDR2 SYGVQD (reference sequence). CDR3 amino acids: CASSEGDRGPLGT.

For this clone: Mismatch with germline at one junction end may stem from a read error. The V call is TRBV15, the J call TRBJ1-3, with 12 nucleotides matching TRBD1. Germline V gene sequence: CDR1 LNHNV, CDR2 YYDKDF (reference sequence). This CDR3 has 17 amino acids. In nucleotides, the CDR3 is TGTGCCACCAGCCGAGATTTAATGGGACAGGGGGCCAACACCATATATTTT. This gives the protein CATSRDLMGQGANTIYF.

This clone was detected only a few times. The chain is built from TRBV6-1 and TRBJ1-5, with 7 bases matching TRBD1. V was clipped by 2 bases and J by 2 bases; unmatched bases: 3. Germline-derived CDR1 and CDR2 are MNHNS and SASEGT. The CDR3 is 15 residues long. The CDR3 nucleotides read TGTGCCAGCAGTGAAAACAGGGGTGGCAATCAGCCCCAGCATTTT. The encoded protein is CASSENRGGNQPQHF.

CDR3 residues: CASSQAPGQGATGNTIYF. The DNA for the CDR3 is TGTGCCAGCAGCCAGGCGCCGGGACAGGGGGCGACGGGAAACACCATATATTTT. The chain combines TRBV3-1 (or the pseudogene TRBV3-2) with TRBJ1-3; 12 bases align to TRBD1. Germline V gene lookup returns CDR1 LGHDT and CDR2 YNNKEL (reference sequence). The CDR3 consists of 18 residues. V lost 3 bases to trimming and J lost 4 bases; unmatched junction nucleotides: 10.

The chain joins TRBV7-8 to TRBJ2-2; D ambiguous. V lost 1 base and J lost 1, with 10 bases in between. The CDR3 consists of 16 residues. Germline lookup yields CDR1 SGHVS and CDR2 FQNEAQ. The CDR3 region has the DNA TGTGCCAGCAGCTTAGATGTTCAGCTGAACACCGGGGAGCTGTTTTTT. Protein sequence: CASSLDVQLNTGELFF.

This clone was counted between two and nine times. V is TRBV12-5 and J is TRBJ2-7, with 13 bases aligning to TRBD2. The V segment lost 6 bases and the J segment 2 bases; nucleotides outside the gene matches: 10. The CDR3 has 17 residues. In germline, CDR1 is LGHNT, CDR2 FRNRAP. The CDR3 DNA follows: TGTGCTAGTGGCAACCCCGCGACTAGCGGGGGGCCCTACGAGCAGTACTTC. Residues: CASGNPATSGGPYEQYF.